Described below is a single T cell receptor beta chain sequence and its context. Clones were sequenced by immunoSEQ multiplex PCR, and TCRdb holds only the in-frame ones, with some missing. This table holds some 95,000 clones, 85% to 90% found once. This specimen comes from a study of T cell responses to AZD1222 COVID-19 vaccine. CDR3 length: 14 amino acids. With 3 bases removed from V and 7 bases from J, the gap between germline ends came to 13 bases. The germline gives CDR1 PRHDT, CDR2 FYEKMQ (reference sequence). This TCR was sampled from an adult who received the AZD1222 COVID-19 vaccine. Sequenced here: peripheral blood, sampled 28 days after the second AZD1222 dose. This sequence joins TRBV13 and TRBJ2-1; D not resolved. The CDR3 DNA sequence: TGTGCCAGCAGCTTCTTGACTCTGGGGAATGAGCAGTTCTTC. It translates to CASSFLTLGNEQFF.